These 27 T cell receptor beta chains share one sample of origin, sequenced in a study of T cells in Graves' hyperthyroidism and ophthalmopathy. RNA transcripts gave rise to amplified TCR beta CDR3 regions. Using the HTBI primer set, a first-round RT-PCR was run on the TCR CDR3. TCRdb re-derived calls from the multiplex PCR reads in MiXCR, one entry per CDR3 protein. The data show about 290,000 distinct CDR3 sequences, roughly 13% seen once. The specimen was blood. These receptors came from a woman in her thirties or forties with Graves' hyperthyroidism.

Many counts were recorded for this clonotype. The chain recombines TRBV28 with TRBJ1-2; tentative D call: TRBD1 (5 bases). Germline V gene sequence: CDR1 MDHEN, CDR2 SYDVKM. Deletions cut 3 bases from V and 8 bases from J, with 25 bases between. This CDR3 is 17 amino acids long. The CDR3 sequence: CASSFPRGLRGLGGYTF. In nucleotides, the CDR3 is TGTGCCAGCAGTTTCCCTAGGGGACTGCGGGGGTTAGGAGGCTACACCTTC.

CDR3 sequence reads: CASSESYNEQFF. The CDR3 DNA is TGCGCCAGCAGTGAATCCTACAATGAGCAGTTCTTC. V is TRBV10-1 and J is TRBJ2-1; D remains unclear. Trimming cost V 3 bases and J 1 base, with 1 base left between them. The CDR3 has 12 amino acids. In germline, CDR1 is WNHNN, CDR2 SYGVQD (reference sequence).

Ten or more counts support this clonotype. The rearrangement joins TRBV6-1 to TRBJ1-2; 11 nucleotides align to TRBD1. V was clipped by 7 bases and J by 2 bases; unmatched bases: 6. CDR3 size: 15 residues. Germline V gene sequence: CDR1 MNHNS, CDR2 SASEGT. The CDR3: CASNQRTGGNYGYTF. The CDR3 region has the DNA TGTGCCAGCAACCAAAGGACAGGGGGCAACTATGGCTACACCTTC.

This clonotype was observed many times. The rearrangement joins TRBV6-1 to TRBJ1-2, with TRBD1 matching over 9 bases. Germline CDR1 and CDR2: MNHNS and SASEGT. Germline trimming cut 5 bases from V and 6 bases from J; bases unmatched to any gene: 7. This CDR3 spans 14 amino acids. The CDR3 DNA reads as TGTGCCAGCAGTATCGGACAGGGGATCCATGGCTACACCTTC. It codes for CASSIGQGIHGYTF.

The rearrangement uses TRBV4-2 and TRBJ1-1; 7 bases fit TRBD1. The CDR3 loop spans 14 amino acids. With 5 bases clipped from V and 1 base from J, the junction kept 4 bases outside the gene matches. Per the germline V gene, CDR1 is LGHNA and CDR2 is YNFKEQ. CDR3 protein: CASSDRTGNTEAFF. The CDR3 DNA sequence: TGTGCCAGCAGCGACCGGACAGGGAACACTGAAGCTTTCTTT.

This clonotype has ten or more counts. The chain has TRBV20-1 and TRBJ2-1; D ambiguous. CDR3 size: 16 residues. The germline V gene has CDR1 DFQATT and CDR2 SNEGSKA (reference sequence). Trimming stripped 1 base from V and 0 bases from J, with 13 bases between. CDR3 region: CSARGSTTRSYNEQFF. The CDR3 nucleotides read TGCAGTGCTAGAGGCTCCACTACACGCTCCTACAATGAGCAGTTCTTC.

This clonotype was counted at least ten times. This chain connects TRBV5-1 to TRBJ2-6; TRBD1 matches 8 bases. The CDR3 covers 16 residues. J was trimmed by 0 bases and V by 1 base; bases with no gene match: 0. Germline lookup yields CDR1 SGHRS and CDR2 YFSETQ. This CDR3 is CASSLTGGSGANVLTF. CDR3 DNA: TGCGCCAGCAGCTTGACAGGGGGCTCTGGGGCCAACGTCCTGACTTTC.

The chain joins TRBV18 to TRBJ1-2, with D possibly matching TRBD1 (6 bases). The length of the CDR3 is 15 residues. Germline CDR1 KGHSH, CDR2 LQKENI. Trimming cost V 2 bases and J 10 bases, with 20 bases left between them. CDR3 residues: CASSPRQAAGFDYTF. The CDR3, as DNA: TGTGCCAGCTCACCAAGACAGGCCGCCGGGTTTGACTACACCTTC.

Ten or more counts support this clonotype. The chain carries TRBV12-3 or TRBV12-4 and TRBJ1-2, with a tentative D call TRBD1 (5 bases). This CDR3 contains 17 residues. V lost 3 bases and J 0 bases, leaving 17 bases between the germline ends. The CDR3 region is CASSFRDGRLANYGYTF. CDR3 DNA sequence: TGTGCCAGCAGTTTCAGGGACGGACGGCTAGCTAACTATGGCTACACCTTC.

This clonotype was seen more than once but under ten times. The chain joins TRBV11-2 to TRBJ2-1; 7 bases map to TRBD1. CDR3 size: 19 residues. From germline, CDR1 is SGHAT and CDR2 FQNNGV. The ends lost 5 bases at V and 4 bases at J; junction bases unmatched: 20. CDR3 residues: CASSTPILTGTVPYNEQFF. CDR3 nucleotide sequence: TGTGCCAGCAGCACCCCTATCCTAACCGGGACAGTCCCTTACAATGAGCAGTTCTTC.

This clonotype has a handful of counts. One end of the junction fails to match germline, which may point to a read error. V usage is TRBV18 and J usage is TRBJ1-2; D uncertain. The germline CDR1 and CDR2 sequences are KGHSH and LQKENI. This CDR3 has 14 amino acids. The CDR3 DNA sequence: TGTGCCAGTTCACCGTCGGCAACGTATGGTGGCTACACCTTC. Its protein product is CASSPSATYGGYTF.

This clonotype occurred many times. V usage is TRBV6-1 and J usage is TRBJ1-2; possibly TRBD1 for D (5 bases). The CDR3 covers 16 residues. With 2 bases removed from V and 0 bases from J, the gap between germline ends came to 13 bases. Germline V gene sequence: CDR1 MNHNS, CDR2 SASEGT. The DNA of the CDR3 is TGTGCCAGCAGTGAACCAGGGTATCATACTAACTATGGCTACACCTTC. It yields the protein CASSEPGYHTNYGYTF.

Comment on this clonotype: It may be a read error: a sequence one base away is much more abundant. The gene calls are TRBV4-2 and TRBJ1-4; the D is unclear. CDR3 length: 14 residues. The germline V and J ends were trimmed by 2 bases and 7 bases, with 11 bases remaining between them. CDR1 and CDR2 from the germline V gene are LGHNA and YNFKEQ. CDR3 loop: CASSQPGSGEKLFF. DNA for the CDR3: TGTGCCAGCAGCCAACCGGGATCGGGTGAAAAACTGTTTTTT.

This clonotype occurred once. The CDR3: CASTRLAGVNEQFF. The CDR3 DNA sequence: TGTGCCAGCACCCGGCTAGCGGGAGTGAATGAGCAGTTCTTC. The chain combines TRBV3-1 with TRBJ2-1; 10 bases map to TRBD2. Germline V lookup: CDR1 LGHDT, CDR2 YNNKEL (reference sequence). V trimming: 7 bases; J trimming: 7 bases; junction bases outside the gene matches: 7. The CDR3 is 14 amino acids.

This clonotype was picked up many times. CDR3 bases: TGCAGTGCTAGCCGAGGTCCTTCGGGTACCCACGAGCAGTACTTC. Amino acids: CSASRGPSGTHEQYF. The chain couples TRBV20-1 to TRBJ2-7; D is unresolved. V lost 3 bases and J lost 5, with 20 bases in between. This CDR3 is 15 amino acids long. Germline assignment: CDR1 DFQATT and CDR2 SNEGSKA (reference sequence).

Many counts were recorded for this clonotype. This chain links TRBV2 with TRBJ1-2; 8 nucleotides agree with TRBD1. The CDR3 length is 14 residues. In germline, CDR1 is SNHLY, CDR2 FYNNEI. Unmatched junction bases numbered 5, after V lost 6 bases and J lost 2 bases. CDR3 region: CASRERQGNYGYTF. The CDR3, as DNA: TGTGCCAGCAGGGAACGACAGGGGAACTATGGCTACACCTTC.

This clonotype was counted at least ten times. This chain uses TRBV10-3 with TRBJ1-1; TRBD1 matches at 7 bases. CDR3 size: 13 residues. The ends lost 7 bases at V and 0 bases at J; junction bases unmatched: 2. Germline values: CDR1 ENHRY, CDR2 SYGVKD. The CDR3 DNA is TGTGCCATCAAAGGGGGCCTGAACACTGAAGCTTTCTTT. Protein sequence: CAIKGGLNTEAFF.

The chain employs TRBV18 and TRBJ1-1; TRBD1 aligns across 8 bases. The CDR3 contains 16 residues. Germline CDR1 is KGHSH and CDR2 is LQKENI. V lost 1 base, J lost 3 bases, and 7 bases stayed unmatched. CDR3 residues: CASSPRQGKEDTEAFF. CDR3 DNA sequence: TGTGCCAGCTCACCACGACAGGGGAAGGAAGACACTGAAGCTTTCTTT. The full variable domain, with the rest looked up from reference TRBV18 and TRBJ1-1, is NAGVMQNPRHLVRRRGQEARLRCSPMKGHSHVYWYRQLPEEGLKFMVYLQKENIIDESGMPKERFSAEFPKEGPSILRIQQVVRGDSAAYFCASSPRQGKEDTEAFFGQGTRLTVV.

This clonotype was seen many times. This chain uses TRBV20-1 with TRBJ1-1; TRBD1 aligns across 7 bases. Germline lookup yields CDR1 DFQATT and CDR2 SNEGSKA (reference sequence). The ends lost 6 bases at V and 0 bases at J; junction bases unmatched: 1. The CDR3 consists of 12 residues. CDR3 in amino acids: CSADRVNTEAFF. The CDR3 nucleotides read TGCAGTGCCGACAGGGTGAACACTGAAGCTTTCTTT.

This clonotype was seen a few times. CDR3 nucleotides: TGTGCCAGTAGTATTGGGAGGGGGTACCAAGAGACCCAGTACTTC. Amino acids: CASSIGRGYQETQYF. The rearrangement joins TRBV19 to TRBJ2-5, with a possible D match to TRBD2 (7 bases). The V and J ends lost 3 bases and 0 bases respectively, with 11 bases between them. Germline assignment: CDR1 LNHDA and CDR2 SQIVND (reference sequence). The CDR3 contains 15 residues.

Many counts were recorded for this clonotype. V gene TRBV20-1 combines with J gene TRBJ1-2, with TRBD1 identical over 12 bases. The germline CDR1 and CDR2 sequences are DFQATT and SNEGSKA (reference sequence). The length of the CDR3 is 16 residues. Trimming cost V 2 bases and J 8 bases; bases outside gene matches: 12. CDR3 sequence: CSARFTPGTGGLGYTF. CDR3 nucleotides: TGCAGTGCTAGATTCACCCCAGGGACAGGGGGCTTGGGCTACACCTTC.

This clonotype was detected a few times. The chain combines TRBV20-1 with TRBJ2-7; D perhaps matches TRBD2 (6 bases). CDR1 is DFQATT and CDR2 is SNEGSKA in the germline V gene (reference sequence). The CDR3 is 12 amino acids. V dropped 8 bases and J dropped 2 bases, with 13 bases sitting between them. The CDR3 reads CSTKRAAYEQYF. CDR3 DNA sequence: TGCAGTACAAAGCGGGCCGCCTACGAGCAGTACTTC.

This clonotype was detected many times. V gene TRBV29-1 combines with J gene TRBJ1-4; no reliable D call. Germline values: CDR1 SQVTM, CDR2 ANQGSEA. This CDR3 has 14 amino acids. V lost 6 bases to trimming and J lost 0 bases, with 11 bases between them. CDR3 amino acids: CSVTTTATNEKLFF. CDR3 coding DNA: TGCAGCGTAACGACCACAGCAACTAATGAAAAACTGTTTTTT.

Many counts were recorded for this clonotype. The V call is TRBV2, the J call TRBJ2-1, with 9 positions matching TRBD2. Germline V gene data show CDR1 as SNHLY and CDR2 as FYNNEI. The V and J ends lost 7 bases and 5 bases, in that order; junction bases with no gene match: 6. The CDR3 has 14 amino acids. This chain's CDR3 is CASNRAGGNNEQFF. For the CDR3, the DNA is TGTGCCAGCAATCGTGCGGGAGGGAACAATGAGCAGTTCTTC.

In this sample, this clonotype turned up many times. The V call is TRBV7-2, the J call TRBJ1-4; D gene unclear. Looked up from germline, CDR1 is SGHTA and CDR2 is FQGNSA. Trimming removed 1 base from V and 7 bases from J, with 7 bases in between. The CDR3 is 13 residues long. CDR3 nucleotides: TGTGCCAGCAGCTTAGTCGGTGGTGAAAAACTGTTTTTT. It is translated as CASSLVGGEKLFF.

This chain's CDR3 is CATSDRGGLETQYF. DNA for the CDR3: TGTGCCACCAGTGATCGAGGGGGCTTGGAGACCCAGTACTTC. The rearrangement links TRBV24-1 to TRBJ2-5, with 7 bases aligning to TRBD1. CDR3 length: 14 residues. The trim removed 3 bases at V and 5 bases at J, leaving 5 bases unmatched. CDR1 is KGHDR, CDR2 SFDVKD, per germline.

The CDR3 reads CASSQQGLNEKLFF. In DNA form, the CDR3 reads TGTGCCAGCTCACAACAGGGGTTAAATGAAAAACTGTTTTTT. The V and J genes are TRBV18 and TRBJ1-4; 7 positions agree with TRBD1. CDR1 is KGHSH and CDR2 is LQKENI in the germline V gene. V shed 4 bases and J 5 bases; nucleotides not matched to a gene: 4. The CDR3 has 14 residues.